The TCR beta chain described here comes from a study of shared clonotypes between healthy human individuals. Study-level points and caveats: Generation of non-shared clonotypes was less probable than generation of clonotypes shared by all four donors. It was observed that 4% to 6% of naive CD4 clonotypes were shared across a few donors.

Evenly divided among several immunoSEQ plates was the genomic DNA of each subset. Assay: immunoSEQ multiplex PCR; the TCRdb copy retains only in-frame clones and omits some. The repertoire consists of approximately 530,000 clones, with approximately 95% occurring once and the leading ten covering about 0.067%. Regarding this clone: Antigen: not known.

Germline-derived CDR1 and CDR2 are GTSNPN and SVGIG (reference sequence). CDR3 size: 11 residues. V lost 2 bases and J lost 14, with 12 bases in between. The CD4+ fraction was divided into a CD45RA+ naive subset and a CD45RA-negative memory subset. This TCR was sampled from a woman younger than 45 in good health. The chain combines TRBV30 with TRBJ1-4, with no clear D. Sequenced material: naive CD4+ T cells sorted from blood. Indicated subset: CD45RA+ positively selected. The CDR3 protein is CAWSHGRSLFF. The DNA for the CDR3 is TGTGCCTGGAGTCACGGGCGGTCCCTGTTTTTT. The full variable domain, its missing parts supplied by reference TRBV30 and TRBJ1-4, is SQTIHQWPATLVQPVGSPLSLECTVEGTSNPNLYWYRQAAGRGLQLLFYSVGIGQISSEVPQNLSASRPQDRQFILSSKKLLLSDSGFYLCAWSHGRSLFFGSGTQLSVL.